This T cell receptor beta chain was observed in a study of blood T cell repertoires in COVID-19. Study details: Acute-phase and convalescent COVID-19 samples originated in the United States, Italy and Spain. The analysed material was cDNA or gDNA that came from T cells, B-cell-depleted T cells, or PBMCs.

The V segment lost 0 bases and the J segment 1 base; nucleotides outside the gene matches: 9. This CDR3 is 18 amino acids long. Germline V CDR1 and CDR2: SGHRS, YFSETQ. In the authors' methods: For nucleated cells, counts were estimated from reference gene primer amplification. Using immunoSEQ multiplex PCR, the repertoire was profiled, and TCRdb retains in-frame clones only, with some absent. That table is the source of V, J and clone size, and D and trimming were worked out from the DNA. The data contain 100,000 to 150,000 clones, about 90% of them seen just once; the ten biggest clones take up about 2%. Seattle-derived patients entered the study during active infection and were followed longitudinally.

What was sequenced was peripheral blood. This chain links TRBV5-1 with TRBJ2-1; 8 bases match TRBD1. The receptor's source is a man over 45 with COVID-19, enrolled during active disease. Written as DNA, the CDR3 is TGCGCCAGCAGCTTGGCCGACAGGGGTCTCGTATCCTACAATGAGCAGTTCTTC. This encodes CASSLADRGLVSYNEQFF.